These 21 T cell receptor beta chains came from one sample sequenced in a study of blood T cells in healthy people across ages. A second PCR, run for roughly 7 to 11 cycles, used a sample-barcoded 5' primer plus a J-beta primer mix. In TCRdb, the 5' RACE reads were re-called with MiXCR into one record per CDR3 protein. The sample holds fewer than 900,000 distinct CDR3 sequences; more than 40% are singletons and the top ten take roughly a third. The material sequenced was blood. These receptors were collected from a woman in her fifties or sixties in good health.

The chain couples TRBV7-3 to TRBJ1-2; no clear D. The CDR3 covers 12 residues. The V gene lost 6 bases and the J gene lost 2 bases, with 7 bases spanning the gap. CDR1 is SGHTA and CDR2 is FQGTGA in the germline V gene. The CDR3 nucleotides read TGTGCCAGCAGTAAGGACAACTATGGCTACACCTTC. Its protein product is CASSKDNYGYTF.

This clonotype came up a few times. The chain joins TRBV25-1 to TRBJ1-5; no clear D. Germline CDR1 reads MGHDK; CDR2 reads SYGVNS. This CDR3 contains 12 residues. The V end lost 4 bases, the J end lost 7 bases, and 8 bases lay between the germline ends. The CDR3 DNA reads TGTGCCAGCAGTGTGGGGAAACAGCCCCAGCATTTT. It translates to CASSVGKQPQHF.

CDR3 nucleotides: TGTGCCAGCAGTGAGGGGGCGATGTCCTACGAGCAGTACTTC. Protein: CASSEGAMSYEQYF. The gene calls are TRBV6-2 or TRBV6-3 and TRBJ2-7; TRBD1 matches 7 bases. Germline loops: CDR1 MNHEY, CDR2 SVGEGT. V was pared by 5 bases and J by 1 base, with 5 bases of the junction left unmatched. The CDR3 consists of 14 residues.

There are a few counts of this clonotype. The CDR3 here is CASRDRVVNEQYF. The CDR3 DNA reads as TGTGCCAGCCGGGACAGGGTGGTCAACGAGCAGTACTTC. V is TRBV2 and J is TRBJ2-7, with TRBD1 matching over 9 bases. V was clipped by 8 bases and J by 5 bases; unmatched bases: 7. The CDR3 is made up of 13 amino acids. CDR1 and CDR2 (germline): SNHLY, FYNNEI.

This chain connects TRBV10-3 to TRBJ2-4; 7 positions match TRBD1. Judging by the DNA end, TRBJ2-7 fits better; the J call may be wrong. The CDR3 has 15 residues. The V gene's germline CDR1 is ENHRY and CDR2 SYGVKD. The CDR3, as DNA: TGTGCCATCAGTGAGGGTACAGGGGCATCCTACGAGCAGTACTTC. Its protein is CAISEGTGASYEQYF.

This clonotype was found a few times. The gene calls are TRBV7-2 and TRBJ1-1; the D gene is possibly TRBD1 (6 bases). There are 14 residues in the CDR3. V was pared by 5 bases and J by 0 bases, with 10 bases between. Germline assignment: CDR1 SGHTA and CDR2 FQGNSA. The CDR3 loop reads CASSIQGLNTEAFF. The CDR3 DNA reads as TGTGCCAGCAGCATCCAGGGGCTGAACACTGAAGCTTTCTTT. The full variable domain, rest sourced from reference TRBV7-2 and TRBJ1-1, is GAGVSQSPSNKVTEKGKDVELRCDPISGHTALYWYRQSLGQGLEFLIYFQGNSAPDKSGLPSDRFSAERTGGSVSTLTIQRTQQEDSAVYLCASSIQGLNTEAFFGQGTRLTVV.

To note about this clonotype: The junction and the germline gene differ at one end; a read error may be behind it. V gene TRBV7-2 combines with J gene TRBJ2-3, with 10 bases fitting TRBD2. Per germline, CDR1 SGHTA and CDR2 FQGNSA. This CDR3 is built from 16 residues. The CDR3 protein is CASSPRAGGLADMQYF. The CDR3 coding sequence is TGTGCCAGCAGCCCGAGAGCGGGAGGGCTGGCAGATATGCAGTATTTT.

The genes are TRBV5-5 and TRBJ2-7; TRBD2 aligns across 8 bases. Germline-derived CDR1 and CDR2 are SGHKS and YYEKEE (reference sequence). V shed 5 bases, J shed 4 bases, and the junction held 11 bases outside the gene matches. The CDR3 totals 15 residues. The CDR3 loop reads CASSPRTAGEYEQYF. The CDR3 bases are TGTGCCAGCAGTCCCAGGACAGCGGGGGAATACGAGCAGTACTTC. The full variable domain, completed using reference TRBV5-5 and TRBJ2-7, is DAGVTQSPTHLIKTRGQQVTLRCSPISGHKSVSWYQQVLGQGPQFIFQYYEKEERGRGNFPDRFSARQFPNYSSELNVNALLLGDSALYLCASSPRTAGEYEQYFGPGTRLTVT.

This clonotype was observed a few times. The J gene is TRBJ2-1, the V gene TRBV5-1; the match to TRBD2 covers 11 bases. This CDR3 is built from 20 residues. Germline CDR1 is SGHRS and CDR2 is YFSETQ. Trimming cost V 6 bases and J 4 bases; bases outside gene matches: 21. CDR3 protein: CASNGADRALTSGKYNEQFF. The CDR3 DNA reads as TGCGCCAGCAATGGGGCTGACAGGGCTCTGACTAGCGGGAAATACAATGAGCAGTTCTTC. Drawing the rest from reference TRBV5-1 and TRBJ2-1, the complete variable domain is KAGVTQTPRYLIKTRGQQVTLSCSPISGHRSVSWYQQTPGQGLQFLFEYFSETQRNKGNFPGRFSGRQFSNSRSEMNVSTLELGDSALYLCASNGADRALTSGKYNEQFFGPGTRLTVL.

The genes are TRBV7-2 and TRBJ2-3; perhaps TRBD1 as D (5 bases). The CDR3 sequence is 14 residues long. Trimming pared 0 bases from V and 2 bases from J, leaving 6 bases between. Looked up from germline, CDR1 is SGHTA and CDR2 is FQGNSA. The CDR3 sequence is CASSLATATDTQYF. The CDR3 nucleotides read TGTGCCAGCAGCTTAGCGACAGCCACAGATACGCAGTATTTT.

This sequence joins TRBV7-2 and TRBJ2-3, with D perhaps matching TRBD1 (6 bases). Germline V gene sequence: CDR1 SGHTA, CDR2 FQGNSA. This CDR3 spans 15 amino acids. Trimming removed 5 bases at V and 4 bases at J, with 16 bases between. The CDR3 nucleotides are TGTGCCAGCAGCCCCCAGGGGTCGAGCGCAGATACGCAGTATTTT. This sequence encodes CASSPQGSSADTQYF.

This clonotype came up a few times. The chain links TRBV4-2 to TRBJ2-7, with a tentative D call TRBD2 (5 bases). The CDR3 covers 14 residues. Per germline, CDR1 LGHNA and CDR2 YNFKEQ. Trimming took 4 bases from V and 5 from J, leaving 15 bases between them. CDR3 DNA: TGTGCCAGCAGCCGTCCTAGCCTCGGCGACGAGCAGTACTTC. As protein: CASSRPSLGDEQYF.

The chain combines TRBV7-9 with TRBJ2-7; 7 nucleotides match TRBD1. There are 15 residues in the CDR3. Trimming cost V 5 bases and J 2 bases; bases outside gene matches: 9. The V gene's germline CDR1 is SEHNR and CDR2 FQNEAQ (reference sequence). CDR3 in DNA: TGTGCCAGCAGCGCTCCCTGGGACAGACCCTACGAGCAGTACTTC. It is translated as CASSAPWDRPYEQYF.

This clonotype has only a few counts. The rearrangement joins TRBV6-2 or TRBV6-3 to TRBJ2-7; TRBD1 matches at 8 bases. The junction had 11 bases not matched to a gene; V was cut back by 3 bases and J by 1 base. The CDR3 loop spans 17 amino acids. CDR1 and CDR2 from the germline V gene are MNHEY and SVGEGT. The CDR3 nucleotides read TGTGCCAGCAGTTATTTTGGACAGGGTGTTGCTTCCTACGAGCAGTACTTC. This encodes CASSYFGQGVASYEQYF.

The DNA of the CDR3 is TGCAGTGCTAGCGGCACAGTTACCGAAGGGACCCAGTACTTC. As protein: CSASGTVTEGTQYF. This chain joins TRBV20-1 and TRBJ2-5; D call uncertain. Trimming took 3 bases from V and 7 from J, leaving 18 bases between them. This CDR3 has 14 residues. CDR1 is DFQATT, CDR2 SNEGSKA, per germline (reference sequence).

Only a few counts were recorded for this clonotype. J is TRBJ1-2 and V is TRBV12-3 or TRBV12-4, with 7 bases that match TRBD1. V dropped 7 bases and J dropped 4; count of bases not matched to a gene: 9. This CDR3 comprises 14 residues. The CDR3: CASTTGEGGYGYTF. Here the CDR3 DNA reads TGTGCCAGCACCACAGGGGAGGGTGGCTATGGCTACACCTTC.

This clonotype was seen at least ten times. The chain links TRBV5-1 to TRBJ2-3; possible D gene TRBD1, 5 bases. V was shortened by 2 bases and J by 5 bases, with 15 bases between the two germline ends. This CDR3 comprises 15 residues. The germline V gene has CDR1 SGHRS and CDR2 YFSETQ. The CDR3 DNA is TGCGCCAGCAGCTTAGGCTGGCAGGGCGAAGATACGCAGTATTTT. It specifies CASSLGWQGEDTQYF.

About this clonotype itself: No conserved phenylalanine or tryptophan ends this CDR3, so it is likely a read error. V and J are TRBV29-1 and TRBJ2-7; 10 nucleotides agree with TRBD2. Germline trimming cut 4 bases from V and 2 bases from J; bases unmatched to any gene: 5. The CDR3 spans 14 residues. Germline values: CDR1 SQVTM, CDR2 ANQGSEA. This CDR3 is CSVASSGSTYEQYY. For the CDR3, the DNA is TGCAGCGTTGCGTCTAGCGGGAGCACCTACGAGCAGTACTAC.

This clonotype was recorded many times. The V gene is TRBV28, the J gene TRBJ2-1; 14 bases agree with TRBD2. The germline gives CDR1 MDHEN, CDR2 SYDVKM. V was pared by 4 bases and J by 7 bases, with 15 bases of the junction left unmatched. The CDR3 is 19 amino acids. The CDR3 loop reads CASSYPVTGTSGSRNEQFF. The CDR3, as DNA: TGTGCCAGCAGTTACCCGGTTACCGGGACTAGCGGGAGTAGGAATGAGCAGTTCTTC. The whole variable domain, filled in from reference TRBV28 and TRBJ2-1, reads DVKVTQSSRYLVKRTGEKVFLECVQDMDHENMFWYRQDPGLGLRLIYFSYDVKMKEKGDIPEGYSVSREKKERFSLILESASTNQTSMYLCASSYPVTGTSGSRNEQFFGPGTRLTVL.

The J gene is TRBJ2-1, the V gene TRBV5-1, with D tentatively TRBD2 (6 bases). The J call may be faulty, since TRBJ2-7 better matches the DNA end. In germline, CDR1 is SGHRS, CDR2 YFSETQ. This CDR3 contains 14 residues. CDR3 region: CASALRGFSYEQYF. CDR3 in DNA: TGCGCCAGCGCTCTACGGGGGTTCTCCTACGAGCAGTACTTC.

This clonotype appeared a few times. V gene TRBV2 combines with J gene TRBJ1-2, with D possibly being TRBD1 (6 bases). This CDR3 spans 15 amino acids. Germline V gene lookup returns CDR1 SNHLY and CDR2 FYNNEI. V was trimmed by 4 bases and J by 2 bases, leaving 14 bases between them. CDR3 residues: CASSARTTGNYGYTF. The CDR3 DNA reads TGTGCCAGCAGTGCCCGTACGACAGGCAACTATGGCTACACCTTC.